The rows below give T cell receptor beta chains drawn from one sample of a study of T-cell reconstitution after alpha-beta-depleted transplantation in children. TCRdb reanalysed the PCR reads using MiXCR and keeps one entry per CDR3 protein. The table includes approximately 400,000 distinct CDR3 sequences, roughly 11% detected once. Sequencing used PBMCs from the stem cell graft donor, obtained from the stem cell graft. These receptors all stem from a human donor who donated a stem cell graft to a child with acute myeloid leukemia. The CDR3 runs from the conserved cysteine through the conserved F or W. Fields, in order: D gene, V gene, J gene, clone size, CDR3 DNA, CDR3 protein. The D gene is left open where the match is weak. Size is omitted from some rows. Given values are once, few, many or a class for expanded clones.

D: TRBD1
V: TRBV2
J: TRBJ2-7
size: few
DNA: TGTGCCAGCGGTCGTGGGACAGGGGGCTACGAGCAGTACTTC
CDR3: CASGRGTGGYEQYF

D: TRBD1
V: TRBV29-1
J: TRBJ2-5
size: few
DNA: TGCAGCGTAGCCGGGACAGGTCATCGTGAAGAGACCCAGTACTTC
CDR3: CSVAGTGHREETQYF

D: TRBD1
V: TRBV27
J: TRBJ1-2
size: few
DNA: TGTGCCAGCAGCCTATCCGCGGGGACAGGGGGCCTTTACGATGGCTACACCTTC
CDR3: CASSLSAGTGGLYDGYTF

D: TRBD2
V: TRBV7-6
J: TRBJ2-1
size: -
DNA: TGTGCCAGCAGCTTAGAATTGCCTAGCGGCGGTTTCTACAATGAGCAGTTCTTC
CDR3: CASSLELPSGGFYNEQFF

D: -
V: TRBV2
J: TRBJ2-4
size: few
DNA: TGTGCCAGCAGGGGCAGGGGAGACATTCAGTACTTC
CDR3: CASRGRGDIQYF

D: -
V: TRBV5-1
J: TRBJ2-6
size: many
DNA: TGCGCCAGCAGCTTGGAGACGGGGTACTCTGGGGCCAACGTCCTGACTTTC
CDR3: CASSLETGYSGANVLTF

D: -
V: TRBV18
J: TRBJ2-3
size: -
DNA: TGTGCCAGCTCACCAGGGGTAACCACAGATACGCAGTATTTT
CDR3: CASSPGVTTDTQYF

D: -
V: TRBV7-2
J: TRBJ1-4
size: -
DNA: TGTGCCAGCAGCGTAGGTGCCTTGGCGGAAAAACTGTTTTTT
CDR3: CASSVGALAEKLFF

D: -
V: TRBV12-3/TRBV12-4
J: TRBJ2-5
size: few
DNA: TGTGCCAGCAGTCCTCGACTCCCCCAAGAGACCCAGTACTTC
CDR3: CASSPRLPQETQYF

D: -
V: TRBV29-1
J: TRBJ2-1
size: few
DNA: TGCAGCGTTGATGGGAGAGGCAAGCCCTCCTACAATGAGCAGTTCTTC
CDR3: CSVDGRGKPSYNEQFF

D: -
V: TRBV12-3/TRBV12-4
J: TRBJ1-4
size: few
DNA: TGTGCCAGCAGTTTTCGGTCAGGGGCTAATGAAAAACTGTTTTTT
CDR3: CASSFRSGANEKLFF

D: TRBD1
V: TRBV27
J: TRBJ1-1
size: few
DNA: TGTGCCAGCAGTTTATTAACACAGGGGAGGGGAACTGAAGCTTTCTTT
CDR3: CASSLLTQGRGTEAFF

D: TRBD2
V: TRBV5-1
J: TRBJ2-3
size: -
DNA: TGCGCCAGCAGACGGGACCCCGGGACTAGCGTCCCAGATACGCAGTATTTT
CDR3: CASRRDPGTSVPDTQYF

D: TRBD2
V: TRBV5-1
J: TRBJ2-3
size: many
DNA: TGCGCCAGCAGCTTGGCCGGGGGTAGCGGGATCGGAGCAGATACGCAGTATTTT
CDR3: CASSLAGGSGIGADTQYF

D: -
V: TRBV25-1
J: TRBJ1-5
size: few
DNA: TGTGCCAGCAGTGATGGGGCAGGTTCTCAGCCCCAGCATTTT
CDR3: CASSDGAGSQPQHF

D: TRBD2
V: TRBV5-5
J: TRBJ2-3
size: few
DNA: TGTGCCAGCAGTCACACTAGCGGGGGCACGCCCACAGATACGCAGTATTTT
CDR3: CASSHTSGGTPTDTQYF

D: TRBD1
V: TRBV10-2
J: TRBJ2-7
size: -
DNA: TGCGCCAGCAGAGGGACAGGGCATCTCGAGCAGTACTTC
CDR3: CASRGTGHLEQYF

D: -
V: TRBV14
J: TRBJ2-1
size: many
DNA: TGTGCCAGCAGCCAAGATGGCGTTTGGAGTGAGCAGTTCTTC
CDR3: CASSQDGVWSEQFF

D: TRBD1
V: TRBV28
J: TRBJ2-7
size: many
DNA: TGTGCCAGCAGTTTATCCAGGGGGCTGTCCTACGAGCAGTACTTC
CDR3: CASSLSRGLSYEQYF

D: -
V: TRBV20-1
J: TRBJ2-2
size: -
DNA: TGCAGTGCTAGGGGGGAACTAGCAAACACCGGGGAGCTGTTTTTT
CDR3: CSARGELANTGELFF

D: -
V: TRBV7-2
J: TRBJ1-5
size: few
DNA: TGTGCCAGCAGCTTATCTGGGGATGGCAATCAGCCCCAGCATTTT
CDR3: CASSLSGDGNQPQHF

D: -
V: TRBV20-1
J: TRBJ2-7
size: few
DNA: TGCAGTGCGGGGACGACGGCGACCTACGAGCAGTACTTC
CDR3: CSAGTTATYEQYF

D: -
V: TRBV29-1
J: TRBJ1-1
size: -
DNA: TGCAGCTCAAAACGCCGGGGGATTCCTGAAGCTTTCTTT
CDR3: CSSKRRGIPEAFF

D: TRBD2
V: TRBV20-1
J: TRBJ2-3
size: few
DNA: TGCAGTGCAGCGGGACTAGCGGGGGACACAGATACGCAGTATTTT
CDR3: CSAAGLAGDTDTQYF

D: -
V: TRBV11-2
J: TRBJ2-1
size: many
DNA: TGTGCCAGCAGCTTAGGGACTGGTGGGCCGGAAAACATTCAGTTCTTC
CDR3: CASSLGTGGPENIQFF

D: TRBD2
V: TRBV24-1
J: TRBJ2-2
size: -
DNA: TGTGCCACCGGTCCTCCAAAGGCGGGAGGGTACACCGGGGAGCTGTTTTTT
CDR3: CATGPPKAGGYTGELFF

D: TRBD2
V: TRBV12-3/TRBV12-4
J: TRBJ2-3
size: few
DNA: TGTGCCAGCAGTCTAGGGACCAGCGGGGCAGATACGCAGTATTTT
CDR3: CASSLGTSGADTQYF

D: -
V: TRBV7-9
J: TRBJ2-5
size: many
DNA: TGTGCCAGCAGTTTTTTAGGGAGCCAAGAGACCCAGTACTTC
CDR3: CASSFLGSQETQYF

D: -
V: TRBV10-3
J: TRBJ2-5
size: few
DNA: TGTGCCATCAGTGTTAGGGGCGTGGGAGAGACCCAGTACTTC
CDR3: CAISVRGVGETQYF

D: -
V: TRBV20-1
J: TRBJ2-5
size: many
DNA: TGCAGTGCTAGAGATACACTGAACCTTCAAGAGACCCAGTACTTC
CDR3: CSARDTLNLQETQYF

D: TRBD2
V: TRBV20-1
J: TRBJ2-3
size: -
DNA: TGCAGTGCTAGCAGCGGGGGGGGCACCTCAGATACGCAGTATTTT
CDR3: CSASSGGGTSDTQYF

D: -
V: TRBV5-1
J: TRBJ2-1
size: -
DNA: TGCGCCAGCACAGCGGGCCAAAGCTCCTACAATGAGCAGTTCTTC
CDR3: CASTAGQSSYNEQFF

D: -
V: TRBV5-1
J: TRBJ1-5
size: -
DNA: TGCGCCAGCAGCCAGATGGGGGATCAGCCCCAGCATTTT
CDR3: CASSQMGDQPQHF

D: TRBD1
V: TRBV20-1
J: TRBJ2-7
size: few
DNA: TGCAGTGCCGAGCAGGGACAGTCCTACGAGCAGTACTTC
CDR3: CSAEQGQSYEQYF

D: -
V: TRBV5-1
J: TRBJ2-1
size: -
DNA: TGCGCCAGCAGCTGGGGATCAGGGAATGAGCAGTTCTTC
CDR3: CASSWGSGNEQFF

D: TRBD2
V: TRBV20-1
J: TRBJ2-1
size: few
DNA: TGCAGTGCTCGACTAGCGGGGTATAGCAATGAGCAGTTCTTC
CDR3: CSARLAGYSNEQFF

D: TRBD1
V: TRBV20-1
J: TRBJ2-6
size: -
DNA: TGCAGTGCTAGAGAACTGACAGGGGGTTTCTCTGGGGCCAACGTCCTGACTTTC
CDR3: CSARELTGGFSGANVLTF

D: TRBD2
V: TRBV12-3/TRBV12-4
J: TRBJ2-2
size: few
DNA: TGTGCCAGCAGCTGGGGACTAGCGGGAGGGACCGGGGAGCTGTTTTTT
CDR3: CASSWGLAGGTGELFF

D: -
V: TRBV4-2
J: TRBJ2-5
size: many
DNA: TGTGCCAGCAGCCAAGATTGGCAAGAGACCCAGTACTTC
CDR3: CASSQDWQETQYF

D: TRBD1
V: TRBV9
J: TRBJ2-3
size: few
DNA: TGTGCCAGCAGCACCGGGACAGCTTACACAGATACGCAGTATTTT
CDR3: CASSTGTAYTDTQYF

D: TRBD1
V: TRBV18
J: TRBJ2-1
size: few
DNA: TGTGCCAGCTCACTTCGACAGGGGGCTGACAATGAGCAGTTCTTC
CDR3: CASSLRQGADNEQFF

D: -
V: TRBV6-1
J: TRBJ2-1
size: -
DNA: TGTGCCAGCGGCCCCTCTGGGGACAATGAGCAGTTCTTC
CDR3: CASGPSGDNEQFF

D: -
V: TRBV7-3
J: TRBJ2-3
size: many
DNA: TGTGCCAGCAGCTCGACTAGCACAGATACGCAGTATTTT
CDR3: CASSSTSTDTQYF

D: TRBD1
V: TRBV18
J: TRBJ1-1
size: few
DNA: TGTGCCAGCTCACCACAAGAAGACAGGGGTGGGACTGAAGCTTTCTTT
CDR3: CASSPQEDRGGTEAFF

D: TRBD2
V: TRBV20-1
J: TRBJ2-5
size: -
DNA: TGCAGTGCTAGAGGCCTAGCGGGGGTGGAGACCCAGTACTTC
CDR3: CSARGLAGVETQYF

D: TRBD2
V: TRBV5-6
J: TRBJ2-3
size: few
DNA: TGTGCCAGCAGCTTATTGTCCGGGGGGGGCACAGATACGCAGTATTTT
CDR3: CASSLLSGGGTDTQYF

D: TRBD1
V: TRBV20-1
J: TRBJ1-5
size: few
DNA: TGCAGTGCTAGAGCGAGGAGACAGGGCGGGAGCAATCAGCCCCAGCATTTT
CDR3: CSARARRQGGSNQPQHF